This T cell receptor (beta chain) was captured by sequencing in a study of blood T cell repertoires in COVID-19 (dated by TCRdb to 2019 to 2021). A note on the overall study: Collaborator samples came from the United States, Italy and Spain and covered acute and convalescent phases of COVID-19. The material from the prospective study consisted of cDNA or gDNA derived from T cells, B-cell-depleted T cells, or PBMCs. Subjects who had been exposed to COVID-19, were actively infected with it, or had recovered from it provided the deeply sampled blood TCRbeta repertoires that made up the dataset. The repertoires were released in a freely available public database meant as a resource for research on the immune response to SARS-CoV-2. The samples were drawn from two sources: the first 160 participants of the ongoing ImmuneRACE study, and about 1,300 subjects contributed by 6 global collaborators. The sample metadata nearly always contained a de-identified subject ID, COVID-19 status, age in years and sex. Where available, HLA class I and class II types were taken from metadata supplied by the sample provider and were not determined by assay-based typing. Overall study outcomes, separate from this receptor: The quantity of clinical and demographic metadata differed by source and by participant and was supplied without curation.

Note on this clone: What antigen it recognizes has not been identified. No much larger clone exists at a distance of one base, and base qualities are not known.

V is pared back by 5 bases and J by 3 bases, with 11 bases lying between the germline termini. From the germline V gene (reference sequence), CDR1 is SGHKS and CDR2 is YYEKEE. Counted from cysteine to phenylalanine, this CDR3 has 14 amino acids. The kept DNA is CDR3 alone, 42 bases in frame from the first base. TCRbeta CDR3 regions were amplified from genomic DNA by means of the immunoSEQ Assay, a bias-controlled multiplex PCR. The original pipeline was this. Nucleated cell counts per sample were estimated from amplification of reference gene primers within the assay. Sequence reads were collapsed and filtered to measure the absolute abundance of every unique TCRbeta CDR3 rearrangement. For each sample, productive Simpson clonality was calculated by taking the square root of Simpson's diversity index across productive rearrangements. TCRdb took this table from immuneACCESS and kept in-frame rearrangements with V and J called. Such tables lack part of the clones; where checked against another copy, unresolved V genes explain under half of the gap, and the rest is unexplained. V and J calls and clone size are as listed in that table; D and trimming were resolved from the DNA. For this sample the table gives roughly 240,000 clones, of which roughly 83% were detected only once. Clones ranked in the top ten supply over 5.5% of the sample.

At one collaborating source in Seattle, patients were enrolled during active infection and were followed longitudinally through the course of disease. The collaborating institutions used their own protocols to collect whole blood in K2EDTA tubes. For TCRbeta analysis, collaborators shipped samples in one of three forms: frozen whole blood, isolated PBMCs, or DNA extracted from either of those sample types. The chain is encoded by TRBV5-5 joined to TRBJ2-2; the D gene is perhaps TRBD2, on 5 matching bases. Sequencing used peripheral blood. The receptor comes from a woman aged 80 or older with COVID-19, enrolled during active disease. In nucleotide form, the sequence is TGTGCCAGCAGTCCCTTCGGGGACACCGGGGAGCTGTTTTTT. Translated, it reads CASSPFGDTGELFF.